This T cell receptor (beta chain) came from a study of shared clonotypes between healthy human individuals. Overall study: CD4 naive and CD4 memory each took three plates per donor, while CD8 naive took two and CD8 memory one. Regarding the study as a whole: Clonotypes shared by all four donors outscored non-shared clonotypes in generation probability.

Participating donors were healthy, HIV-negative adults free of recent acute infections or vaccinations. About this clone: Antigen unknown.

Every subset's genomic DNA went evenly onto several immunoSEQ plates. Some clones are missing from TCRdb's copy, which holds only in-frame ones; the method was immunoSEQ multiplex PCR. The table lists 900,000 to 1,200,000 clones, approximately 80% of them singletons. This TCR came from a man aged 18 to 29 in good health. Some clones in this sample may be carry-over from other donors' samples. The sample taken for sequencing was memory CD4+ T cells from PBMCs. Stated subset: CD45RA-negative fraction.

In DNA form, the CDR3 reads TGTGCCAGCTCAGGATCCGGGACCCATTACGAGCAGTACTTC. Translation gives CASSGSGTHYEQYF. This chain uses TRBV18 with TRBJ2-7; D is perhaps TRBD1 or TRBD2 (5 bases each). V was clipped by 5 bases and J by 4 bases, with 15 bases between them. Germline V gene lookup returns CDR1 KGHSH and CDR2 LQKENI. This CDR3 has 14 residues. The full variable domain, rest sourced from reference TRBV18 and TRBJ2-7, is NAGVMQNPRHLVRRRGQEARLRCSPMKGHSHVYWYRQLPEEGLKFMVYLQKENIIDESGMPKERFSAEFPKEGPSILRIQQVVRGDSAAYFCASSGSGTHYEQYFGPGTRLTVT.